This T cell receptor beta chain originates from a study of T cell changes during pregnancy in multiple sclerosis. The method was immunoSEQ multiplex PCR; TCRdb's version includes in-frame clones alone and lacks a portion of them. The table has tens of thousands of clones, 80% to 95% seen once. The CDR3 is 14 residues long. Germline trimming cut 4 bases from V and 9 bases from J; bases unmatched to any gene: 2. In germline, CDR1 is MNHEY, CDR2 SMNVEV (reference sequence). The V call is TRBV27, the J call TRBJ2-1; 14 nucleotides line up with TRBD2. The receptor was isolated from a female donor in good health, enrolled as a control in a pregnancy study. This sample comprised CD8+ T cells from peripheral blood mononuclear cells, obtained in the third trimester of pregnancy. CDR3 residues: CASSSGLAGVEQFF. For the CDR3, the DNA is TGTGCCAGCAGTTCGGGACTAGCGGGGGTTGAGCAGTTCTTC.